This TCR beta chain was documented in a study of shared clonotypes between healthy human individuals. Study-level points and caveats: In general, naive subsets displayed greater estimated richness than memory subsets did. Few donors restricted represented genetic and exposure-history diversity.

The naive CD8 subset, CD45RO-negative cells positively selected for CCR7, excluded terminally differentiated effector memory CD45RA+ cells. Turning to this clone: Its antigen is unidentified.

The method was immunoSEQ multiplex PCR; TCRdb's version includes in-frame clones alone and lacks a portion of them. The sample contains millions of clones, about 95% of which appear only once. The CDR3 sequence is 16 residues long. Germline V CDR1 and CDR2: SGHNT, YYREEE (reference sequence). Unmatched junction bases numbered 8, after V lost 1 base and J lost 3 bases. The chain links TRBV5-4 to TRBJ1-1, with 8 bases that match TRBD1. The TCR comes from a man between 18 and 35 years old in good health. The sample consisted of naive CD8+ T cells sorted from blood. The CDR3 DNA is TGTGCCAGCAGCTTGAGGGCAGGGGGCTCGGACACTGAAGCTTTCTTT. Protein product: CASSLRAGGSDTEAFF.